A selection of T cell receptor beta chains follows, all from one sample in a study of PD-1 blockade in mismatch repair-deficient tumors. Data came from immunoSEQ multiplex PCR; TCRdb stores just in-frame clones and leaves some out. The sample yields about 34,000 clones, roughly 80% seen once. Sequencing was performed on PBMCs, taken roughly 6 weeks after starting pembrolizumab. These receptors all stem from an adult with mismatch repair-deficient cancer. The CDR3 runs from the conserved cysteine through the conserved F or W. A D gene is named only where the DNA matches it firmly. The size entry is marked missing in some rows and otherwise reads once, few, many or a size class.

v_gene,len,j_gene,abundance,d_gene,CDR3nt,CDR3aa
TRBV7-2,15,TRBJ2-7,-,TRBD2,TGTGCCAGCAGCAAAGTAACTAGCGTTCCCTACGAGCAGTACTTC,CASSKVTSVPYEQYF
TRBV15,18,TRBJ1-2,-,-,TGTGCCACCAGCAGAGATACGGCAGGGGTGGCTATGGGTTATGGCTACACCTTC,CATSRDTAGVAMGYGYTF
TRBV9,15,TRBJ2-7,few,TRBD1,TGTGCCAGCAGCGTAGGGGGGACAGAATACTACGAGCAGTACTTC,CASSVGGTEYYEQYF
TRBV6-5,14,TRBJ1-4,-,-,TGTGCCAGCAGTTACTTTCGGGGAGGGGAAAAACTGTTTTTT,CASSYFRGGEKLFF
TRBV7-3,14,TRBJ2-1,-,TRBD2,TGTGCCAGCAGTCGGGGGGACTCCTACAATGAGCAGTTCTTC,CASSRGDSYNEQFF
TRBV18,15,TRBJ2-7,-,TRBD1,TGTGCCAGCTCACTAAGGACGACAGGGCTCTACGAGCAGTACTTC,CASSLRTTGLYEQYF
TRBV11-1,12,TRBJ2-5,-,-,TGTGCCAGCAGCGCGAACCAAGAGACCCAGTACTTC,CASSANQETQYF
TRBV7-9,16,TRBJ2-3,-,TRBD1,TGTGCCAGCAGCTCGTTATGGACAGGAGGCACAGATACGCAGTATTTT,CASSSLWTGGTDTQYF
TRBV25-1,15,TRBJ1-2,-,TRBD1,TGTGCCAGCAGTGAAAGGGGGACAGCTAACTATGGCTACACCTTC,CASSERGTANYGYTF
TRBV7-9,15,TRBJ1-1,once,-,TGTGCCAGCAGCGCCTACCAGACAGGGAACACTGAAGCTTTCTTT,CASSAYQTGNTEAFF
TRBV25-1,16,TRBJ2-2,-,-,TGTGCCAGCAGTCTCGAGACAGGAGTATACACCGGGGAGCTGTTTTTT,CASSLETGVYTGELFF
TRBV28,11,TRBJ1-2,few,-,TGTGCCAGCAGCAGGGATTTTGGCTACACCTTC,CASSRDFGYTF
TRBV12-5,15,TRBJ1-5,-,-,TGTGCTAGTGGTCCTCCGGAGACCTTAGGACAGCCCCAGCATTTT,CASGPPETLGQPQHF
TRBV27,12,TRBJ2-5,-,TRBD1,TGTGCCAGAAGGACAGGACAAGAGACCCAGTACTTC,CARRTGQETQYF
TRBV18,14,TRBJ1-5,-,TRBD1,TGTGCCAGCTCGCAAGACAGGGTAAGGCAGCCCCAGCATTTT,CASSQDRVRQPQHF
TRBV7-2,15,TRBJ2-1,-,TRBD2,TGTGCCAGCAGCTCCTTAGCGGGCTCCTACAATGAGCAGTTCTTC,CASSSLAGSYNEQFF
TRBV29-1,15,TRBJ2-3,-,TRBD2,TGCAGCGTTGGGGGGCTAGCGGGAGGCACAGATACGCAGTATTTT,CSVGGLAGGTDTQYF
TRBV28,15,TRBJ2-3,-,TRBD2,TGTGCCAGCAGTCGAGCGGGAGGGCCGAGGAATACGCAGTATTTT,CASSRAGGPRNTQYF
TRBV28,12,TRBJ1-4,-,TRBD1,TGTGCCAGCAGTGGGACAGTAGAGAAACTGTTTTTT,CASSGTVEKLFF
TRBV7-8,15,TRBJ1-2,-,-,TGTGCCAGCAGCTTAATAGGCCAGGGTGTCCATGGCTACACCTTC,CASSLIGQGVHGYTF